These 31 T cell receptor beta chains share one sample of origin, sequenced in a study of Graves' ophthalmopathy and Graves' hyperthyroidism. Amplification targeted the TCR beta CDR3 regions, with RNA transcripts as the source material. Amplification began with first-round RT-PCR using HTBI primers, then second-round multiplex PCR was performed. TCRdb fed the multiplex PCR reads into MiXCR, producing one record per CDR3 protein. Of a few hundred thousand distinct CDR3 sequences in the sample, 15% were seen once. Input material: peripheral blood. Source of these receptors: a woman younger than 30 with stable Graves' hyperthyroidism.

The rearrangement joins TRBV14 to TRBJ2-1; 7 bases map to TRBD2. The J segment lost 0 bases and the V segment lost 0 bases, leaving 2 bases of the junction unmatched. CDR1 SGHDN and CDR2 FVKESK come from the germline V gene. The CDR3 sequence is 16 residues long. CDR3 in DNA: TGTGCCAGCAGCCAAGAGCGGGGGAGCTCCTACAATGAGCAGTTCTTC. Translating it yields CASSQERGSSYNEQFF.

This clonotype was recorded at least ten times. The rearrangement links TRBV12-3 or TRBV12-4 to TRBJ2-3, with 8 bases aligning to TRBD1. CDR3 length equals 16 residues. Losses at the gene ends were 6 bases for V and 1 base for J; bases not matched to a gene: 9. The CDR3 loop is CASRISPTGGTDTQYF. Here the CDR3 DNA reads TGTGCCAGCAGGATATCCCCGACAGGGGGCACAGATACGCAGTATTTT.

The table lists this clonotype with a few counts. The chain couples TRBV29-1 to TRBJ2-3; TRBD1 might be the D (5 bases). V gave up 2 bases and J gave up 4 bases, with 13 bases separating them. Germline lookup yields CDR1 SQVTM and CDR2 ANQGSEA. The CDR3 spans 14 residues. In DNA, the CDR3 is TGCAGCGTTGAACTGGGGCGCGAGGCAGATACGCAGTATTTT. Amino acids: CSVELGREADTQYF.

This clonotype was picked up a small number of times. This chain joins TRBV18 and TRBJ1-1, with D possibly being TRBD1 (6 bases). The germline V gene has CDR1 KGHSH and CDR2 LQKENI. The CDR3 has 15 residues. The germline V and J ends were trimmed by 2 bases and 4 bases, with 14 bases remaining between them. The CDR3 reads CASSPGPGVSTEAFF. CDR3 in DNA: TGTGCCAGCTCACCAGGCCCAGGGGTGAGCACTGAAGCTTTCTTT.

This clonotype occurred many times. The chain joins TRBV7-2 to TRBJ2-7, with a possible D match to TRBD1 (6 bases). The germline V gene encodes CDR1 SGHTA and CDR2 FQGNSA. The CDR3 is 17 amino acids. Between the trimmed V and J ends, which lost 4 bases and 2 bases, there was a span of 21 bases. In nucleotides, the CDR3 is TGTGCCAGCAGCTCCACCCCAACCCGGACAGTCGCCTACGAGCAGTACTTC. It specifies CASSSTPTRTVAYEQYF.

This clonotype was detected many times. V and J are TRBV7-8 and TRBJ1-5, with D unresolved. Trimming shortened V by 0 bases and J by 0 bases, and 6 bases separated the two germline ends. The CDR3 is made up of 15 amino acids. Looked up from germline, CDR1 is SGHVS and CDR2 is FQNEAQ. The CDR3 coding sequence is TGTGCCAGCAGCTTAGCGTGGGCTAGCAATCAGCCCCAGCATTTT. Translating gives CASSLAWASNQPQHF.

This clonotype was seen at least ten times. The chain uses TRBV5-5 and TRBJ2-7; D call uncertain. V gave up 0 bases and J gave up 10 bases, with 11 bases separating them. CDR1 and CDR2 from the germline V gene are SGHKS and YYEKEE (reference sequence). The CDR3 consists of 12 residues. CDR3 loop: CASSLELRTQYF. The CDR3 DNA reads TGTGCCAGCAGCTTGGAATTGCGCACTCAGTACTTC. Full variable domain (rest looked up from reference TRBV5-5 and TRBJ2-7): DAGVTQSPTHLIKTRGQQVTLRCSPISGHKSVSWYQQVLGQGPQFIFQYYEKEERGRGNFPDRFSARQFPNYSSELNVNALLLGDSALYLCASSLELRTQYFGPGTRLTVT.

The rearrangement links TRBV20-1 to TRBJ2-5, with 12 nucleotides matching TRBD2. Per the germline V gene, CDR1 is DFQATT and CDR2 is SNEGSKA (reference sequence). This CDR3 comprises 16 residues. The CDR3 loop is CGGQGRLAGVQETQYF. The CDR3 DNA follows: TGCGGAGGTCAGGGGAGACTAGCGGGAGTCCAAGAGACCCAGTACTTC.

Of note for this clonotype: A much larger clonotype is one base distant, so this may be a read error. The CDR3 DNA reads as TGTGCCTCCGCCTCGACAGGAAACTATGGCTACACCTTC. Protein product: CASASTGNYGYTF. This chain links TRBV19 with TRBJ1-2, with D possibly being TRBD1 (6 bases). In germline, CDR1 is LNHDA, CDR2 SQIVND (reference sequence). V lost 11 bases, J lost 2 bases, and 15 bases lay in between. The CDR3 consists of 13 residues.

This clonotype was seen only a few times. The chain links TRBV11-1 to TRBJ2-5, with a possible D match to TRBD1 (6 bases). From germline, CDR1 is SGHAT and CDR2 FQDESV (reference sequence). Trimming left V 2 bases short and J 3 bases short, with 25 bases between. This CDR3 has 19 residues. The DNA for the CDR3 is TGTGCCAGCAGCTTATGGGGGCCGTGGCAGGCTCGTTTGGAAGAGACCCAGTACTTC. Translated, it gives CASSLWGPWQARLEETQYF.

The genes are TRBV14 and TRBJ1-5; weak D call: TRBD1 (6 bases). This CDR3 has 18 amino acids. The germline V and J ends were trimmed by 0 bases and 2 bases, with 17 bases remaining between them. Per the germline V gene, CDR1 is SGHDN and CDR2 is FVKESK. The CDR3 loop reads CASSQEGRQDRGNQPQHF. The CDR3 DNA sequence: TGTGCCAGCAGCCAAGAAGGCCGTCAGGACAGAGGCAATCAGCCCCAGCATTTT.

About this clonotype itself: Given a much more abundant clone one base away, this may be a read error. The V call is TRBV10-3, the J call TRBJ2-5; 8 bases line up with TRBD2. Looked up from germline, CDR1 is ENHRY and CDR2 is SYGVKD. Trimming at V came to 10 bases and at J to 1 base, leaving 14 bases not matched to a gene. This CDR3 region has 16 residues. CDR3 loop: CATPGSSGGTQETQYF. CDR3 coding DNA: TGTGCCACCCCTGGTTCGAGCGGGGGAACCCAAGAGACCCAGTACTTC.

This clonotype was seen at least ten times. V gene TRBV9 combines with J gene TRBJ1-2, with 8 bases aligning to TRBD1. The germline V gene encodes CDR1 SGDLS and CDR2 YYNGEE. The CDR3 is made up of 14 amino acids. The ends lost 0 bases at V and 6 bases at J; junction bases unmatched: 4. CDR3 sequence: CASSVGAGGHGYTF. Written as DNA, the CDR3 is TGTGCCAGCAGCGTAGGCGCAGGGGGCCATGGCTACACCTTC.

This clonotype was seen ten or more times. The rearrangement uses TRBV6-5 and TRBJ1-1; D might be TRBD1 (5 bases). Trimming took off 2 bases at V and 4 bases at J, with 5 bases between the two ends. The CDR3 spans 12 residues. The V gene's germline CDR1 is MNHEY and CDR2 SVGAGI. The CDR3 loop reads CASSYGGTEAFF. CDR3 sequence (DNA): TGTGCCAGCAGTTACGGGGGCACTGAAGCTTTCTTT.

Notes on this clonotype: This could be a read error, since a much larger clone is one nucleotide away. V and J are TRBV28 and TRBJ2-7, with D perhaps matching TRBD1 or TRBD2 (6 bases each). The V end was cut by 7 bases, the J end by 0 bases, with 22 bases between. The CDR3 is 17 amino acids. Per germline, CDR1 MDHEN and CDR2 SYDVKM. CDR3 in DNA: TGTGCCAGCACCCGGAGGGACATTCGCCACAGCTCCTACGAGCAGTACTTC. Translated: CASTRRDIRHSSYEQYF.

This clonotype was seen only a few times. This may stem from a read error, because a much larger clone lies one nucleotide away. CDR3 residues: CVSRAGGEQYF. In DNA form, the CDR3 reads TGTGTCAGCAGAGCTGGGGGCGAGCAGTACTTC. The chain combines TRBV11-3 with TRBJ2-7; D possibly matches TRBD1 or TRBD2 (5 bases each). Per the germline V gene, CDR1 is SGHNT and CDR2 is YENEEA. This CDR3 contains 11 residues.

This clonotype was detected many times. The CDR3 DNA is TGTGCCAGCAGCCTAAGACCGGGCAGCACCTCCCTAAGAGACGAGCAGTACTTC. Residues: CASSLRPGSTSLRDEQYF. The genes are TRBV4-2 and TRBJ2-7; no clear D gene. CDR1 is LGHNA, CDR2 YNFKEQ, per germline. V lost 4 bases, J lost 5 bases, and 27 bases lay in between. CDR3 length: 18 amino acids.

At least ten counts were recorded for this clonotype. The CDR3 sequence is CASSLAGDVNEQYF. DNA of the CDR3: TGCGCCAGCAGTCTAGCGGGGGATGTCAACGAGCAGTACTTC. The chain recombines TRBV10-2 with TRBJ2-7; TRBD2 agrees at 10 bases. V was pared by 5 bases and J by 5 bases, with 6 bases of the junction left unmatched. The CDR3 consists of 14 residues. Germline V gives CDR1 WSHSY, CDR2 SAAADI.

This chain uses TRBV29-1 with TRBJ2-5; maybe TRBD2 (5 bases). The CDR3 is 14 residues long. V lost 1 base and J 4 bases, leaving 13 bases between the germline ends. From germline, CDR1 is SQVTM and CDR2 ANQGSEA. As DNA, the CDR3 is TGCAGCGTTGAAGTACCGGGGTGGGGAGAGACCCAGTACTTC. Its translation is CSVEVPGWGETQYF.

The CDR3 reads CASSWGKYTEAFF. CDR3 DNA sequence: TGTGCCAGCAGCTGGGGCAAGTACACTGAAGCTTTCTTT. The chain employs TRBV6-2 or TRBV6-3 and TRBJ1-1; possible D gene TRBD1, 5 bases. Germline V lookup: CDR1 MNHEY, CDR2 SVGEGT. There are 13 residues in the CDR3. Between the trimmed V and J ends, which lost 6 bases and 3 bases, there was a span of 11 bases.

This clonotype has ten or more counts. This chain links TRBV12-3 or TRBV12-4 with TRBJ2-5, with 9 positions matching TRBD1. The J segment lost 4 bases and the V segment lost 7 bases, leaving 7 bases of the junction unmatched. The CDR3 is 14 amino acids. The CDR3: CASKLTGGLETQYF. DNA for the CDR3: TGTGCCAGCAAGCTGACAGGGGGACTAGAGACCCAGTACTTC.

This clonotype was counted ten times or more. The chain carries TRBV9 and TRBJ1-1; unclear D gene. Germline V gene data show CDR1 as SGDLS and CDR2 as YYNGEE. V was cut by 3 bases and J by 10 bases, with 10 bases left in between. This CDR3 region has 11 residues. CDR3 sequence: CASSGRWGAFF. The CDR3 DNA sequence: TGTGCCAGCAGCGGAAGATGGGGAGCTTTCTTT.

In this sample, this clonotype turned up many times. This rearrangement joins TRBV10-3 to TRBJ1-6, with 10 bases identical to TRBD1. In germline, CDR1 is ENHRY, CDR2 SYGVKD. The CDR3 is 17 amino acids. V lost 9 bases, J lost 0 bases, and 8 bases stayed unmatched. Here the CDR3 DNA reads TGTGCCATAAAGGGACAGGGGACAAGCTCCTATAATTCACCCCTCCACTTT. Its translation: CAIKGQGTSSYNSPLHF.

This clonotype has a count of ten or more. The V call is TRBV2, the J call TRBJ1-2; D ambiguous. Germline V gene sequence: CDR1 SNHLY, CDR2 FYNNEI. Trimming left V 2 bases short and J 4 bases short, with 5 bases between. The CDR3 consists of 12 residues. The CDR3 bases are TGTGCCAGCAGTGAATCGGGCTATGGCTACACCTTC. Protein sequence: CASSESGYGYTF.

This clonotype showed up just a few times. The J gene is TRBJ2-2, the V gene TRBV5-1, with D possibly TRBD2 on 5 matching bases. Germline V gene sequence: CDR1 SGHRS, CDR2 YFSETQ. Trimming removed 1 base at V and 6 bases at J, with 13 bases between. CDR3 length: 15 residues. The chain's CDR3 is CASSLQDSGAGELFF. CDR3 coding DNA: TGCGCCAGCAGCTTGCAGGACTCGGGTGCCGGGGAGCTGTTTTTT.

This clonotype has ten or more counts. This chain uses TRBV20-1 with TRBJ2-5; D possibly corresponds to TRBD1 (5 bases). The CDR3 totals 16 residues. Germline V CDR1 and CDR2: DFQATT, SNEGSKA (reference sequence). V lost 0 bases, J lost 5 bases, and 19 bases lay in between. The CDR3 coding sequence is TGCAGTGCTAGAGATAGGGGCAGGGCAGGATCGGAGACCCAGTACTTC. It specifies CSARDRGRAGSETQYF.

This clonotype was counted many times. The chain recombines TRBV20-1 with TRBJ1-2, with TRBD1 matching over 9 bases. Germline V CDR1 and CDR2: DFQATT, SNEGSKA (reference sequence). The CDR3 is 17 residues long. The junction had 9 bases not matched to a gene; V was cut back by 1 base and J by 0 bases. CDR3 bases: TGCAGTGCTAGAGCTATACTACAGGGGGCGCCTAACTATGGCTACACCTTC. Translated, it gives CSARAILQGAPNYGYTF.

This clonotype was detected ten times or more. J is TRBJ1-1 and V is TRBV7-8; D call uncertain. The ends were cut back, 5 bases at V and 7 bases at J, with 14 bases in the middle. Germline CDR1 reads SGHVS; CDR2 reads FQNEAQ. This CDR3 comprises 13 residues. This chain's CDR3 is CASSPPGSDEAFF. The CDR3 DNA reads TGTGCCAGCAGCCCTCCCGGTTCCGATGAAGCTTTCTTT.

This CDR3 is CASSLSGQGETQYF. The CDR3 coding sequence is TGTGCCAGCAGTTTATCCGGACAGGGGGAGACCCAGTACTTC. The chain has TRBV12-3 or TRBV12-4 and TRBJ2-5; TRBD1 matches 9 bases. This CDR3 comprises 14 residues. J gave up 5 bases and V 2 bases, and 3 bases lay outside the gene matches.

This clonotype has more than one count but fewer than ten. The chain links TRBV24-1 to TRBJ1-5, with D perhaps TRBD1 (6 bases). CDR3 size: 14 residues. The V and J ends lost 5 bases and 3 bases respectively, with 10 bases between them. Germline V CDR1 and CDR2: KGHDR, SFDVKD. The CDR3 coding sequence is TGTGCCACCAGTGCAACAGGGCTCAATCAGCCCCAGCATTTT. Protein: CATSATGLNQPQHF.

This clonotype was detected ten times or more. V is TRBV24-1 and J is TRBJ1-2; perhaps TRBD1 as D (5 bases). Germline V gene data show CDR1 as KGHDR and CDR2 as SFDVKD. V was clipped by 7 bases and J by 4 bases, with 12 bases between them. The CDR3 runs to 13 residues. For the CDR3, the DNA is TGTGCCACCAGCTTGACAGATTTCTATGGCTACACCTTC. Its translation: CATSLTDFYGYTF.